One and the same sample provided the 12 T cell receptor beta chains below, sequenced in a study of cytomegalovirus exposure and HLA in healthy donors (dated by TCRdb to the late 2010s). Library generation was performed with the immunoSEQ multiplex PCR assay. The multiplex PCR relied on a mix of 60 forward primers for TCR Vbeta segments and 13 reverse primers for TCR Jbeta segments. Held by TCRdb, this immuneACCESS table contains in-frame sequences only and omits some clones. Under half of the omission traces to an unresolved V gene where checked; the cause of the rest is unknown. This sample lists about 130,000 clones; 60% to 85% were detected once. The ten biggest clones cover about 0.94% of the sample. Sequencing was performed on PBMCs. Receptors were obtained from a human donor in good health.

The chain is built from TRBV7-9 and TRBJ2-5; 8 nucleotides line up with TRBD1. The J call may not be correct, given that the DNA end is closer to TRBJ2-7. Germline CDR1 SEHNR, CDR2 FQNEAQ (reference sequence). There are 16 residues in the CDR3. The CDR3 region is CASSLGAGQVTYEQYF. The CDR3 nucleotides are TGTGCCAGCAGCTTAGGCGCGGGACAGGTAACCTACGAGCAGTACTTC.

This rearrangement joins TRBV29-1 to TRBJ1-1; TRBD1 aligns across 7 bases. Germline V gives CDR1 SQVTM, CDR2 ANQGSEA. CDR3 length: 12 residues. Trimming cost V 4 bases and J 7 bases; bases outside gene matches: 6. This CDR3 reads CSVVRQGGEAFF. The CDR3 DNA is TGCAGCGTTGTCCGTCAGGGGGGTGAAGCTTTCTTT.

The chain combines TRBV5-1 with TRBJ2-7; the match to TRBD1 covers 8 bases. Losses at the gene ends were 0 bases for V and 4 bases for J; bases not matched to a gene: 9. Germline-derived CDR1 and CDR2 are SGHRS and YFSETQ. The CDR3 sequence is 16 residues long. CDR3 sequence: CASSLGRGQGAYEQYF. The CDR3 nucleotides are TGCGCCAGCAGCTTGGGACGCGGCCAGGGGGCTTACGAGCAGTACTTC.

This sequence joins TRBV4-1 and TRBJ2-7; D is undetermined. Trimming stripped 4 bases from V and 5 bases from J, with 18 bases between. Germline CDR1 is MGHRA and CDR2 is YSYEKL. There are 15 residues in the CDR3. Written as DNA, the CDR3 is TGCGCCAGCAGCCGCATGCCCCAACCGGCGGACGAGCAGTACTTC. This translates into CASSRMPQPADEQYF.

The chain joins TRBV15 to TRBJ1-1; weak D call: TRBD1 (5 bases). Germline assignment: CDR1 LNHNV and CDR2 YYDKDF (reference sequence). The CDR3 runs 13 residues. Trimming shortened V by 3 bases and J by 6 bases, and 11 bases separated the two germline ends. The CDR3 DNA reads TGTGCCACCAGCAGGGACATCCGAGCTGAAGCTTTCTTT. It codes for CATSRDIRAEAFF.

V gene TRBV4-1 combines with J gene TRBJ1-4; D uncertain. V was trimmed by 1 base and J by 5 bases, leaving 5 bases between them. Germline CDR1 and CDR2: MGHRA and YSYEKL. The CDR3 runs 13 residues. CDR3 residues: CASSQVGNEKLFF. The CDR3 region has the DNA TGCGCCAGCAGCCAAGTGGGCAATGAAAAACTGTTTTTT.

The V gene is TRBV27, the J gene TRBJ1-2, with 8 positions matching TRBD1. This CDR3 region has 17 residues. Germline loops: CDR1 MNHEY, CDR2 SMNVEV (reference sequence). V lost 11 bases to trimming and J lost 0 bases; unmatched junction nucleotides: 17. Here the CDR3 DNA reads TGTGCCGAGATCGAGAGGACAGGGTTCCTAGCTAACTATGGCTACACCTTC. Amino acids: CAEIERTGFLANYGYTF.

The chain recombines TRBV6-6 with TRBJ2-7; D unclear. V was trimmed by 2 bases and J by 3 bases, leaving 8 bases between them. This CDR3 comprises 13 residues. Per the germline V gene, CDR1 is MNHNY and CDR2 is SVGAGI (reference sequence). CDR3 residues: CASSYDGDYEQYF. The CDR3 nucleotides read TGTGCCAGCAGTTACGACGGAGACTACGAGCAGTACTTC.

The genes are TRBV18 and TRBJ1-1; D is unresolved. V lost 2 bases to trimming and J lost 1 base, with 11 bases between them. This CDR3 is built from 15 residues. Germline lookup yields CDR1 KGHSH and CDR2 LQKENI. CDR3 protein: CASSPTPQKNTEAFF. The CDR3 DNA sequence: TGTGCCAGCTCACCAACCCCACAGAAGAACACTGAAGCTTTCTTT.

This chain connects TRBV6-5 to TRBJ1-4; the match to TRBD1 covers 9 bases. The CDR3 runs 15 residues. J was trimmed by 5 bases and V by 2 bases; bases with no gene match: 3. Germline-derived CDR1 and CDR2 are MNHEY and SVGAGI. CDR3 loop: CASSYGGTGNEKLFF. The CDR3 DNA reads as TGTGCCAGCAGTTACGGAGGGACAGGGAATGAAAAACTGTTTTTT.

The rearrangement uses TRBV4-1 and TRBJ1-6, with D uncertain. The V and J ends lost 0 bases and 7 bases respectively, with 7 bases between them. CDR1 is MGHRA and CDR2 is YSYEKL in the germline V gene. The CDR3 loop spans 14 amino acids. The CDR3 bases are TGCGCCAGCAGCCAAGATCATCAGAATTCACCCCTCCACTTT. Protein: CASSQDHQNSPLHF.

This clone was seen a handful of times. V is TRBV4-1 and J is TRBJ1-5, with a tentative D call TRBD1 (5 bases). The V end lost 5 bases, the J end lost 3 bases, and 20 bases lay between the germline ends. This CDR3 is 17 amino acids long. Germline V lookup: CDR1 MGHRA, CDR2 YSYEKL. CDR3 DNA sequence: TGCGCCAGCAGCTACCAAGTAGGAGACAGACCCAATCAGCCCCAGCATTTT. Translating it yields CASSYQVGDRPNQPQHF.